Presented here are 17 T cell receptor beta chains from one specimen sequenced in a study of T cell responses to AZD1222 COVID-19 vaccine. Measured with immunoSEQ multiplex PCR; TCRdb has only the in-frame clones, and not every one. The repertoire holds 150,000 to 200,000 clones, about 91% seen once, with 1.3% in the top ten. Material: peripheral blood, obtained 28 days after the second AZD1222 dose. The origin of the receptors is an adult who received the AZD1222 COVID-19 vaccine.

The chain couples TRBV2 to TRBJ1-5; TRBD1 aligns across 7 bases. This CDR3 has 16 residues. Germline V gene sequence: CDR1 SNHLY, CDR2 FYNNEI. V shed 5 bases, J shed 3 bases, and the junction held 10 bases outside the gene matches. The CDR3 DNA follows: TGTGCCAGCAGTTCTTCAGGGGGTAGTAACAATCAGCCCCAGCATTTT. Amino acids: CASSSSGGSNNQPQHF.

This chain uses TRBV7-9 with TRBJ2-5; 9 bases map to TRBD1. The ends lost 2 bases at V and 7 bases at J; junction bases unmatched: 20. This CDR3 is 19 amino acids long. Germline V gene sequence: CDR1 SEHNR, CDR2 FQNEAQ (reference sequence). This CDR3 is CASSLRDRDTRENPGTQYF. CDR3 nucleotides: TGTGCCAGCAGCTTAAGGGACAGGGATACAAGGGAAAACCCCGGGACCCAGTACTTC.

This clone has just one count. This CDR3 is CASSAPGSYEQYF. CDR3 DNA: TGTGCCAGCAGCGCCCCCGGGAGTTACGAGCAGTACTTC. The chain combines TRBV9 with TRBJ2-7, with D maybe TRBD2 (6 bases). Trimming pared 3 bases from V and 4 bases from J, leaving 11 bases between. Looked up from germline, CDR1 is SGDLS and CDR2 is YYNGEE. CDR3 length: 13 amino acids.

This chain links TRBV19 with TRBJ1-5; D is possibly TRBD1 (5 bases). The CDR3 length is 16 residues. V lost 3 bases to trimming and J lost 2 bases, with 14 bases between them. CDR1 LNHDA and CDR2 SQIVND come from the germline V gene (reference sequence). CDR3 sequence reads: CASSMFRAGGNQPQHF. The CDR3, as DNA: TGTGCCAGTAGTATGTTCAGGGCAGGAGGCAATCAGCCCCAGCATTTT.

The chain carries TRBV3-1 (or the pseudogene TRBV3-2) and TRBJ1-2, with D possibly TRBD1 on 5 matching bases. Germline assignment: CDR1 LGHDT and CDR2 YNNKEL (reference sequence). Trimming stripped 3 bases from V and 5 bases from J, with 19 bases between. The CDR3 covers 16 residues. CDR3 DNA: TGTGCCAGCAGCCACCGCGGGGGAGGATTTGATTATGGCTACACCTTC. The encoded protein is CASSHRGGGFDYGYTF.

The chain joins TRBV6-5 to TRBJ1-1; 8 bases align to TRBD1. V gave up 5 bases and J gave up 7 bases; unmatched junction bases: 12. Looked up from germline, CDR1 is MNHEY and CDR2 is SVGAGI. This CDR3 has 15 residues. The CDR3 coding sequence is TGTGCCAGCAGTACGGACCGGGACAGGTCTGGTGAAGCTTTCTTT. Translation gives CASSTDRDRSGEAFF.

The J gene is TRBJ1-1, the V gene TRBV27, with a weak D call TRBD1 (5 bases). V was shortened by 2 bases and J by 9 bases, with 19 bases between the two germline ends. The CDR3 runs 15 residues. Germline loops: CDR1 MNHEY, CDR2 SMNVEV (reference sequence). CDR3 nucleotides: TGTGCCAGCAGTTTAGGTCTGGGCGCGGGGGTTAAAGCTTTCTTT. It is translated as CASSLGLGAGVKAFF.

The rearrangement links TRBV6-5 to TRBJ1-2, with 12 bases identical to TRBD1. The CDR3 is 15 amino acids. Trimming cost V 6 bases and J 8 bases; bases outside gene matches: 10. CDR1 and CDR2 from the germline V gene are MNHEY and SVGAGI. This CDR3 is CASSRDRGQGRGYTF. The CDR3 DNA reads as TGTGCCAGCAGCCGGGACAGGGGGCAGGGGAGAGGCTACACCTTC.

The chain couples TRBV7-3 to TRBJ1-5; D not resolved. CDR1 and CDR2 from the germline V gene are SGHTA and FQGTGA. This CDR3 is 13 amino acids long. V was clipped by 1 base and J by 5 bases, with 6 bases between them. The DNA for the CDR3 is TGTGCCAGCAGCTTAAGTCTGGATCAGCCCCAGCATTTT. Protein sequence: CASSLSLDQPQHF.

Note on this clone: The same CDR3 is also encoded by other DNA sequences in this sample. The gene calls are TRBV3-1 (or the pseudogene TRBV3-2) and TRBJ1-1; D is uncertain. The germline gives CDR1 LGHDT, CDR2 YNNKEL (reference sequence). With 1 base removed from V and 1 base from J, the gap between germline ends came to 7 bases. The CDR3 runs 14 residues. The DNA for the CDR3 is TGTGCCAGCAGCCAAGGCCTCCCGAACACTGAAGCTTTCTTT. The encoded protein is CASSQGLPNTEAFF.

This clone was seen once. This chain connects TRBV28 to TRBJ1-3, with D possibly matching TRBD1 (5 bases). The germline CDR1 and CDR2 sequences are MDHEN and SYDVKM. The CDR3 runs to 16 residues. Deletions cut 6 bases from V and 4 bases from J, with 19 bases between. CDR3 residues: CASSYRQIRAGNTIYF. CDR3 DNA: TGTGCCAGCAGCTATAGACAGATAAGGGCGGGAAACACCATATATTTT.

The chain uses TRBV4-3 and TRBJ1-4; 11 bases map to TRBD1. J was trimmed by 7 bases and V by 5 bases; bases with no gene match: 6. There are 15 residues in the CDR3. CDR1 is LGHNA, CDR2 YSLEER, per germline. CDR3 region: CASSTRTGGGEKLFF. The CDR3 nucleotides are TGCGCCAGCAGCACCCGGACAGGGGGCGGTGAAAAACTGTTTTTT.

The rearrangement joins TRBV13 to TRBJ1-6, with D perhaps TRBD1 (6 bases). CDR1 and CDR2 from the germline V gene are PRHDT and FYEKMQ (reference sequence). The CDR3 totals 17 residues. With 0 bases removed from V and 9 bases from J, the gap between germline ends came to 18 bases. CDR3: CASSLGLPGVTGSPLHF. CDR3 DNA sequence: TGTGCCAGCAGCTTAGGCCTACCAGGGGTTACGGGTTCACCCCTCCACTTT.

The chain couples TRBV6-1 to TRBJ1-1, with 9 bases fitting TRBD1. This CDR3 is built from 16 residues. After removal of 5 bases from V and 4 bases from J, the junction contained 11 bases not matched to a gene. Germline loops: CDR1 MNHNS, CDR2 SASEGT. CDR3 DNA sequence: TGTGCCAGCAGTCAAGGGAGGGACAGGGCAGGCACTGAAGCTTTCTTT. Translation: CASSQGRDRAGTEAFF.

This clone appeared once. As DNA, the CDR3 is TGTGCCAGCAGTGATGTGGGGTTGGGTTCACCCCTCCACTTT. Encoded protein: CASSDVGLGSPLHF. V usage is TRBV6-1 and J usage is TRBJ1-6, with no clear D. This CDR3 has 14 amino acids. Germline assignment: CDR1 MNHNS and CDR2 SASEGT. V was clipped by 3 bases and J by 9 bases, with 12 bases between them.

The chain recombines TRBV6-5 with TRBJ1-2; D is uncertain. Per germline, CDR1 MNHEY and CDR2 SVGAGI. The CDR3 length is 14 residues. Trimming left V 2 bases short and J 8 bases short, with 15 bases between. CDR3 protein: CASSYKIQTAGYTF. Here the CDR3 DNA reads TGTGCCAGCAGTTACAAAATTCAAACGGCAGGCTACACCTTC.

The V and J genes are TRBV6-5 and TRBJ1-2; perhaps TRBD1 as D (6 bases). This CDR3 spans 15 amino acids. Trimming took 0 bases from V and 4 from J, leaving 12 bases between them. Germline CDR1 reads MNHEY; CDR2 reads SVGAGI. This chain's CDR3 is CASSYSRGTFYGYTF. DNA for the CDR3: TGTGCCAGCAGTTACTCAAGGGGGACCTTCTATGGCTACACCTTC.